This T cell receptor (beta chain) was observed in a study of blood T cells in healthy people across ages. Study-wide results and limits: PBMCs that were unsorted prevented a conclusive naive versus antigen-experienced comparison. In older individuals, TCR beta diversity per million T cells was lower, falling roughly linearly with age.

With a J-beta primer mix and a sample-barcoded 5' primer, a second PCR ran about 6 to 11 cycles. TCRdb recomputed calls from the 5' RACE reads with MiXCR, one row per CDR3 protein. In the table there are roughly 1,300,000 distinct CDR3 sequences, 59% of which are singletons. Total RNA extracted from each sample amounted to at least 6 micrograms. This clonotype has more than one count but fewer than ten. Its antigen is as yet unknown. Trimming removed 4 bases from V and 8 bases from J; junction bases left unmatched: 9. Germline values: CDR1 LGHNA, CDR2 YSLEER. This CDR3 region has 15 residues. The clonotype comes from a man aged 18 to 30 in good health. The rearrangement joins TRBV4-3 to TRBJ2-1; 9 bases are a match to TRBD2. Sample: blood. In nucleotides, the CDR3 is TGCGCCAGCAGCCCCAGCGGGGGGCTTTTCGATGAGCAGTTCTTC. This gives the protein CASSPSGGLFDEQFF.